This T cell receptor (beta chain) was sequenced during a study of graft-versus-host responses after intestinal transplantation. On the study more broadly: Grafts that recipients had were multivisceral, liver-intestinal, or isolated intestinal transplants. Recipients were all induced with anti-thymocyte globulin, then given tacrolimus and steroids for 2 to 4 years.

Trimming took 4 bases from V and 1 from J, leaving 8 bases between them. Per germline, CDR1 SGHKS and CDR2 YYEKEE (reference sequence). The CDR3 is 13 amino acids. Profiled with immunoSEQ multiplex PCR; TCRdb holds only in-frame clones, not every one. Of roughly 27,000 clones listed, over 65% are singletons. This clone was recorded a few times. The sequence came from a human patient who received an intestinal transplant, so some T cells may come from the graft donor. The rearrangement uses TRBV5-5 and TRBJ1-1; D is undetermined. Material: PBMCs, obtained almost 29 days after intestinal transplant. CDR3 region: CASSVTPNTEAFF. Here the CDR3 DNA reads TGTGCCAGCAGCGTGACGCCGAACACTGAAGCTTTCTTT.